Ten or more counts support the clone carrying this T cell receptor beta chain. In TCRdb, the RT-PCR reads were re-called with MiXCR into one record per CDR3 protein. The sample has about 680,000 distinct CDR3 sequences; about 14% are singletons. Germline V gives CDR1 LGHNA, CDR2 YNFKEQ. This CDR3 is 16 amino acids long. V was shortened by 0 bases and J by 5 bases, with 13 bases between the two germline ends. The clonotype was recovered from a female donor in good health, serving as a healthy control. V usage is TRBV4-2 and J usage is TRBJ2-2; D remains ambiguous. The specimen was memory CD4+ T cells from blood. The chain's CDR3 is CASSQDPLGRTGELFF. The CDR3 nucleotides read TGTGCCAGCAGCCAAGATCCTCTCGGGCGGACCGGGGAGCTGTTTTTT.